This record covers a single T cell receptor (beta chain). What it binds is not known. This sample was included in a study of cytotoxic CD8 clonotypes in ibrutinib-treated CLL. Study-wide findings and caveats: Public clonotypes, rarely seen, contracted or held steady on treatment. Patients had baseline clonality above age-matched healthy donors, and this clonality moved with circulating CD8+ T-cell counts. For progressing versus sustained-remission patients, sampling times were not the same.

The data were produced by immunoSEQ multiplex PCR, yet TCRdb's version contains in-frame clones alone and is incomplete. The table includes about 25,000 clones, 75% to 85% detected once. The CDR3 is 12 amino acids. Trimming left V 4 bases short and J 5 bases short, with 8 bases between. Germline V lookup: CDR1 SNHLY, CDR2 FYNNEI. The clonotype was recovered from a human donor with chronic lymphocytic leukemia. Sample: PBMCs, taken after 24 months of ibrutinib treatment. This rearrangement joins TRBV2 to TRBJ1-1; D call uncertain. The CDR3 loop reads CASSVARTEAFF. For the CDR3, the DNA is TGTGCCAGCAGTGTGGCGAGGACTGAAGCTTTCTTT.